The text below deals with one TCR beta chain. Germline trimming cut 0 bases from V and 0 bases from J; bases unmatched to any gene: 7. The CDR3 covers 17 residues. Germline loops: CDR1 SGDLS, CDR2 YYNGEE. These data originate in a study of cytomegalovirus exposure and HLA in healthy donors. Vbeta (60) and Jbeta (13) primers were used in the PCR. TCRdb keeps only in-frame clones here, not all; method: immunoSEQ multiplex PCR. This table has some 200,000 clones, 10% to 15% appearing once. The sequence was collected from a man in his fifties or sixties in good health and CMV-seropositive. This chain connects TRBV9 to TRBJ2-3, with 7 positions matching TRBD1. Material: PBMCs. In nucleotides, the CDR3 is TGTGCCAGCAGCGTAGCCGGACCGGGACAGAGCACAGATACGCAGTATTTT. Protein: CASSVAGPGQSTDTQYF. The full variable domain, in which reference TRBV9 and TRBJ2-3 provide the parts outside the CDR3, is DSGVTQTPKHLITATGQRVTLRCSPRSGDLSVYWYQQSLDQGLQFLIQYYNGEERAKGNILERFSAQQFPDLHSELNLSSLELGDSALYFCASSVAGPGQSTDTQYFGPGTRLTVL.